The rows below give T cell receptor beta chains drawn from one sample of a study of blood T cell repertoires in COVID-19. Only in-frame clones appear in the TCRdb table, and some are missing; sequencing was by immunoSEQ multiplex PCR. The data contain under 100,000 clones, roughly 90% of them singletons. Sequencing was carried out using peripheral blood. The receptors originated from a man aged 50 to 60 with active COVID-19. Each CDR3 is given with its conserved first and last residue. A D gene is named only where the DNA matches it firmly. Clone size is shown for a subset of rows, as once, few, many or a class of expanded clone.

v_call,d_call,clone_size,j_call,cdr3_aa,cdr3_nt
TRBV4-1,.,.,TRBJ1-6,CASSQVTGTYSPLHF,TGCGCCAGCAGCCAAGTAACAGGGACCTATTCACCCCTCCACTTT
TRBV19,.,once,TRBJ2-5,CASRGLAQETQYF,TGTGCCAGTAGGGGACTGGCTCAAGAGACCCAGTACTTC
TRBV5-1,.,.,TRBJ2-6,CASSLQGTGANVLTF,TGCGCCAGCAGCTTGCAGGGAACTGGGGCCAACGTCCTGACTTTC
TRBV9,.,.,TRBJ2-5,CASSPQGGGGETQYF,TGTGCCAGCAGCCCCCAGGGGGGCGGCGGGGAGACCCAGTACTTC
TRBV4-2,.,once,TRBJ1-2,CASSQDGWASGYGYTF,TGTGCCAGCAGCCAAGATGGATGGGCCTCTGGATATGGCTACACCTTC
TRBV7-8,.,.,TRBJ1-2,CASSLVGSERYTF,TGTGCCAGCAGCTTAGTAGGTTCGGAGCGCTACACCTTC
TRBV29-1,TRBD1,few,TRBJ1-3,CSVEGGGGLNTIYF,TGCAGCGTTGAAGGTGGAGGGGGCCTAAACACCATATATTTT
TRBV27,TRBD2,once,TRBJ2-7,CASSLKTGGYEQYF,TGTGCCAGCAGTTTAAAGACGGGGGGGTACGAGCAGTACTTC
TRBV6-5,TRBD1,.,TRBJ2-7,CASRRSGQGRYEQYF,TGTGCCAGCAGGAGGTCGGGACAGGGTCGATACGAGCAGTACTTC
TRBV7-2,TRBD1,few,TRBJ1-6,CASSTKTGAGEGSPLHF,TGTGCCAGCAGCACCAAGACAGGGGCCGGTGAAGGTTCACCCCTCCACTTT
TRBV7-9,.,.,TRBJ1-2,CASSVLGRDNGYTF,TGTGCCAGCAGCGTCCTGGGCCGGGACAATGGCTACACCTTC
TRBV5-5,TRBD1,once,TRBJ2-1,CASSLTGAKYNEQFF,TGTGCCAGCAGCTTAACAGGGGCCAAATACAATGAGCAGTTCTTC
TRBV5-4,.,.,TRBJ2-3,CASSLGGPGYTDTQYF,TGTGCCAGCAGCTTGGGGGGGCCGGGATACACAGATACGCAGTATTTT
TRBV5-1,TRBD2,.,TRBJ2-1,CASSSGLDIYDNEQFF,TGCGCCAGCAGCTCAGGACTAGATATATACGACAATGAGCAGTTCTTC
TRBV7-3,TRBD2,.,TRBJ2-2,CASSSLGGTGELFF,TGTGCCAGCAGCTCGCTGGGAGGGACCGGGGAGCTGTTTTTT
TRBV7-8,.,.,TRBJ2-7,CASSSLLRVQYF,TGTGCCAGCAGCTCTCTGCTACGGGTGCAGTACTTC
TRBV5-1,TRBD1,.,TRBJ2-7,CASSLGQGPYEQYF,TGCGCCAGCAGCTTGGGACAGGGCCCCTACGAGCAGTACTTC
TRBV11-2,.,.,TRBJ2-4,CASSLPPSSPIKNIQYF,TGTGCCAGCAGCTTACCCCCGTCGAGCCCAATCAAAAACATTCAGTACTTC
TRBV5-8,.,.,TRBJ1-2,CASSGQSRVLGGYTF,TGTGCCAGCAGCGGACAGTCACGGGTTCTCGGTGGCTACACCTTC
TRBV5-1,TRBD2,.,TRBJ2-7,CASSLAGTSGRAQSYEQYF,TGCGCCAGCAGCTTGGCCGGGACTAGCGGGAGGGCCCAGTCCTACGAGCAGTACTTC
TRBV19,.,.,TRBJ1-2,CASSALQGRGYGYTF,TGTGCCAGTAGTGCCTTACAGGGTAGGGGCTATGGCTACACCTTC
TRBV5-6,TRBD1,.,TRBJ1-3,CASSLLAGGLDTIYF,TGTGCCAGCAGCTTGCTTGCAGGGGGTTTAGACACCATATATTTT
TRBV6-1,.,.,TRBJ2-3,CASSENAGNTQYF,TGTGCCAGCAGTGAAAATGCGGGGAATACGCAGTATTTT
TRBV28,TRBD1,.,TRBJ1-2,CASSSGQFDVGSYGYTF,TGTGCCAGCAGTTCGGGACAGTTTGATGTTGGAAGCTATGGCTACACCTTC
TRBV28,TRBD1,.,TRBJ1-6,CASSSLSGQGKTPLHF,TGTGCCAGCAGTTCGCTCTCGGGACAGGGTAAAACACCCCTCCACTTT
TRBV19,.,.,TRBJ1-4,CASSIIEGISEKLFF,TGTGCCAGTAGTATCATCGAGGGTATCTCGGAAAAACTGTTTTTT
TRBV9,TRBD2,.,TRBJ2-7,CASSVRKPGTRGYEQYF,TGTGCCAGCAGCGTAAGGAAACCCGGGACTAGGGGCTACGAGCAGTACTTC
TRBV4-3,TRBD1,.,TRBJ1-2,CASSRSGTGDFDGYTF,TGCGCCAGCAGCCGATCCGGGACAGGGGACTTTGATGGCTACACCTTC
TRBV28,TRBD1,once,TRBJ2-2,CASMGQPNTGELFF,TGTGCCAGCATGGGACAGCCGAACACCGGGGAGCTGTTTTTT
TRBV4-3,.,.,TRBJ2-2,CASSQNPGQTNTGELFF,TGCGCCAGCAGCCAGAACCCGGGACAAACGAACACCGGGGAGCTGTTTTTT
TRBV6-5,TRBD1,.,TRBJ1-5,CATKDRGLSNQPQHF,TGTGCCACCAAAGACAGGGGGCTCAGCAATCAGCCCCAGCATTTT
TRBV9,.,once,TRBJ1-4,CASSVGIGAGNEKLFF,TGTGCCAGCAGCGTAGGTATAGGGGCCGGTAATGAAAAACTGTTTTTT
TRBV21-1,.,.,TRBJ2-1,CASSTRGFYNEQFF,TGTGCCAGCAGCACCAGGGGGTTTTACAATGAGCAGTTCTTC
TRBV7-2,.,.,TRBJ1-6,CASSLSHYNSPLHF,TGTGCCAGCAGCTTGAGCCACTATAATTCACCCCTCCACTTT
TRBV3-1/TRBV3-2,.,.,TRBJ2-7,CASSQEAVSSYEQYF,TGTGCCAGCAGCCAAGAAGCGGTGAGCTCCTACGAGCAGTACTTC
TRBV5-4,TRBD2,.,TRBJ2-5,CASSLYGGVLETQYF,TGTGCCAGCAGCTTGTATGGGGGGGTCCTCGAGACCCAGTACTTC
TRBV11-2,TRBD2,.,TRBJ2-2,CASRKTGTSLKSGELFF,TGTGCCAGCAGGAAAACCGGGACTAGCCTCAAGTCCGGGGAGCTGTTTTTT